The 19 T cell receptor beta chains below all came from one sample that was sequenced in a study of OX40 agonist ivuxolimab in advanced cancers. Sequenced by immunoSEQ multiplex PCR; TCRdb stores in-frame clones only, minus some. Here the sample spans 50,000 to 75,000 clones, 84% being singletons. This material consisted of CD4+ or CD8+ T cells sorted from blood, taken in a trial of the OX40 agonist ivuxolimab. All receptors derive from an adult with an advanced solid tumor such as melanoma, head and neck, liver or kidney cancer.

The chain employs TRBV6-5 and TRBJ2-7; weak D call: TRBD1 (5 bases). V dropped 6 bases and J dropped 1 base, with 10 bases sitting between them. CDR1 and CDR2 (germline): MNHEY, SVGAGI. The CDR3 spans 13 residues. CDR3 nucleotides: TGTGCCAGCAGCCCAGGGAAGTCCTACGAGCAGTACTTC. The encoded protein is CASSPGKSYEQYF.

CDR3 amino acids: CASSQTSGKAVEQFF. Here the CDR3 DNA reads TGTGCCAGCAGCCAAACTAGCGGGAAGGCTGTTGAGCAGTTCTTC. V gene TRBV11-3 combines with J gene TRBJ2-1; TRBD2 matches 10 bases. Trimming took 5 bases from V and 9 from J; bases not matched to a gene: 10. CDR1 and CDR2 (germline): SGHNT, YENEEA. The CDR3 totals 15 residues.

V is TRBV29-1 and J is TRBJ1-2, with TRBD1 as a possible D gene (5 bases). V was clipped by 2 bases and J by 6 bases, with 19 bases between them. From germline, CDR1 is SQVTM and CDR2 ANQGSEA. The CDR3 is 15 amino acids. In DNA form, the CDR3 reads TGCAGCGTTGAATGGTTGGACACAACTAGAAATGGCTACACCTTC. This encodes CSVEWLDTTRNGYTF.

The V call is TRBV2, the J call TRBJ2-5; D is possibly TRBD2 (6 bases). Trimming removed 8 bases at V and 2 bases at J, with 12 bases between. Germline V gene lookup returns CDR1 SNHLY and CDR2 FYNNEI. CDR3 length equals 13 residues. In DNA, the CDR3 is TGTGCCAGCTCCCGGGAGAGTCAAGAGACCCAGTACTTC. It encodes CASSRESQETQYF.

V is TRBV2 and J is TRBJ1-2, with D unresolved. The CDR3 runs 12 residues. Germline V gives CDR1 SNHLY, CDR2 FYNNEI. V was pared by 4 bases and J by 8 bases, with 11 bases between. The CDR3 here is CASSAGMKGYTF. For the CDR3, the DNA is TGTGCCAGCAGTGCGGGGATGAAGGGCTACACCTTC. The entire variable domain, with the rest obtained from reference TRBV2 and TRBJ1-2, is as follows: EPEVTQTPSHQVTQMGQEVILRCVPISNHLYFYWYRQILGQKVEFLVSFYNNEISEKSEIFDDQFSVERPDGSNFTLKIRSTKLEDSAMYFCASSAGMKGYTFGSGTRLTVV.

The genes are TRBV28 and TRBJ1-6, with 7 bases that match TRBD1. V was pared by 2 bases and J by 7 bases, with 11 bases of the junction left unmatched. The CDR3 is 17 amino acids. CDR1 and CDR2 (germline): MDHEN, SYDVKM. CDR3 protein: CASSLPRRQGPNSPLHF. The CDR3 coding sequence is TGTGCCAGCAGTTTACCCCGCCGACAGGGACCAAATTCACCCCTCCACTTT.

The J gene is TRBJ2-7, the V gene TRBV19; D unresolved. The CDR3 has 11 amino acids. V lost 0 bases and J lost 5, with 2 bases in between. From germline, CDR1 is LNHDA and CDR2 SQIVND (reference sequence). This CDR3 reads CASSIDNEQYF. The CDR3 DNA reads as TGTGCCAGTAGTATAGATAACGAGCAGTACTTC.

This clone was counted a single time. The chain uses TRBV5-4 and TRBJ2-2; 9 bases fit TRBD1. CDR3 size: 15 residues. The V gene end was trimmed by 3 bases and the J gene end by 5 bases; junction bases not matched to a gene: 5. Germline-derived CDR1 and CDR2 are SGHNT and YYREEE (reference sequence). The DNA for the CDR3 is TGTGCCAGCAGCTGGGGACAGGGCCGGACCGGGGAGCTGTTTTTT. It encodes CASSWGQGRTGELFF.

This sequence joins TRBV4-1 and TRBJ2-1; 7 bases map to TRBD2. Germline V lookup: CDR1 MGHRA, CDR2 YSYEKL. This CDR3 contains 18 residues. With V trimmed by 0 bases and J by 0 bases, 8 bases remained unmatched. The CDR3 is CASSQDLGRVSSYNEQFF. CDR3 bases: TGCGCCAGCAGCCAAGATCTAGGGAGGGTTAGCTCCTACAATGAGCAGTTCTTC.

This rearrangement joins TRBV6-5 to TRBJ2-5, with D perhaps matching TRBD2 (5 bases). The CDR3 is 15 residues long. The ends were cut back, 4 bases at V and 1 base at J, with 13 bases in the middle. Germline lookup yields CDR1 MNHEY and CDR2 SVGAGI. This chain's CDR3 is CASSSVEGSQETQYF. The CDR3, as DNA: TGTGCCAGCAGTTCGGTTGAGGGATCCCAAGAGACCCAGTACTTC.

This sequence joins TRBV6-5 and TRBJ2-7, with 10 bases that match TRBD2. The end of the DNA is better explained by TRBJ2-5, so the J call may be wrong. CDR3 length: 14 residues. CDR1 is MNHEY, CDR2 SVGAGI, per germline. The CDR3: CASSYLAGGETQYF. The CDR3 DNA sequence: TGTGCCAGCAGTTACTTAGCGGGAGGTGAGACCCAGTACTTC.

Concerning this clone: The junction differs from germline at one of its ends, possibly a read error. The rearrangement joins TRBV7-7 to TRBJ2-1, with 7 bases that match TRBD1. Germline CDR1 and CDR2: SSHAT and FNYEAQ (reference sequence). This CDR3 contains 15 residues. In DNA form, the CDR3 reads TGTGCTAGCAGCCCTGGACAGGTTCACTACAATGAGCAGTTCTTC. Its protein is CASSPGQVHYNEQFF.

The chain's CDR3 is CASSLAGVTEAFF. CDR3 nucleotide sequence: TGTGCCAGCAGTTTGGCAGGGGTTACTGAAGCTTTCTTT. The V gene is TRBV28, the J gene TRBJ1-1, with D tentatively TRBD1 (6 bases). In germline, CDR1 is MDHEN, CDR2 SYDVKM. The CDR3 has 13 residues. V was clipped by 3 bases and J by 5 bases, with 10 bases between them.

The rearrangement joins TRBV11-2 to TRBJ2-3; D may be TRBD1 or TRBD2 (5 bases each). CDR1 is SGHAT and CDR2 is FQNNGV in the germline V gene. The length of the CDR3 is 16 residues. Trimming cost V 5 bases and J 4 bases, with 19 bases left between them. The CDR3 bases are TGTGCCAGCAGCCCTCGAGGGGCAGGGCGGGCAGATACGCAGTATTTT. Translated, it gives CASSPRGAGRADTQYF. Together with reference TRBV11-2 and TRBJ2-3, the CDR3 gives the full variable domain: EAGVAQSPRYKIIEKRQSVAFWCNPISGHATLYWYQQILGQGPKLLIQFQNNGVVDDSQLPKDRFSAERLKGVDSTLKIQPAKLEDSAVYLCASSPRGAGRADTQYFGPGTRLTVL.

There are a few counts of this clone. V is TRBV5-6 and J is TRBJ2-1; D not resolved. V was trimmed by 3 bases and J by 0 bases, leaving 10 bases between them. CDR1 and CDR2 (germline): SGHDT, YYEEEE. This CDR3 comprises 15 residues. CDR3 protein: CASSSKARSYNEQFF. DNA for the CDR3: TGTGCCAGCAGCTCGAAGGCCCGCTCCTACAATGAGCAGTTCTTC. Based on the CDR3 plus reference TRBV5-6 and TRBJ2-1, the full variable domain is DAGVTQSPTHLIKTRGQQVTLRCSPKSGHDTVSWYQQALGQGPQFIFQYYEEEERQRGNFPDRFSGHQFPNYSSELNVNALLLGDSALYLCASSSKARSYNEQFFGPGTRLTVL.

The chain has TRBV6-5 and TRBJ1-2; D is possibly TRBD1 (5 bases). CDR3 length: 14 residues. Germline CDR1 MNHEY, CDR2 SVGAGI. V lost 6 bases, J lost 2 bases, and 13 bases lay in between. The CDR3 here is CASRRDGTNYGYTF. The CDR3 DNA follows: TGTGCCAGCAGAAGGGACGGAACGAACTATGGCTACACCTTC.

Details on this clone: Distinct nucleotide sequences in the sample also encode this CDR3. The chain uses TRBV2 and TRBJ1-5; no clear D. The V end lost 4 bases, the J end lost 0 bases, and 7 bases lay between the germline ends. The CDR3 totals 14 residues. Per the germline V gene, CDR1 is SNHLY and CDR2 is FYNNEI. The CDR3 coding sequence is TGTGCCAGCAGTGGGGCGACTAGCAATCAGCCCCAGCATTTT. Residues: CASSGATSNQPQHF.

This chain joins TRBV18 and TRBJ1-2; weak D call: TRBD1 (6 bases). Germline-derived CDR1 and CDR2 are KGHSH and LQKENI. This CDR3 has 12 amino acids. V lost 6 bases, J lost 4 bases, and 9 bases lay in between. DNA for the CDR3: TGTGCCAGCTCGGACAGTTTCTATGGCTACACCTTC. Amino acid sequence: CASSDSFYGYTF.

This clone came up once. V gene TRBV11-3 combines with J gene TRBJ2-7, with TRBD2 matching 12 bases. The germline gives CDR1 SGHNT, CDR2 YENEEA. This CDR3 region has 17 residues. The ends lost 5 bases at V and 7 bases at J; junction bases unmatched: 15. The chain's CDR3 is CASSPWRTSGVREEQYF. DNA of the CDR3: TGTGCCAGCAGCCCATGGAGGACTAGCGGGGTTCGGGAGGAGCAGTACTTC.